This TCR beta chain emerged from a study of graft-versus-host responses after intestinal transplantation. Comments on this clone: Its target is not known.

The protocol was immunoSEQ multiplex PCR, while the TCRdb copy is restricted to in-frame clones and leaves out a portion. The sample includes roughly 30,000 clones, roughly 80% of them seen just once. This clonotype was sampled from a human donor who received an intestinal transplant. Specimen: unstimulated CD8+ T cells sorted from spleen or lymph node cells, collected before intestinal transplant.

CDR3 amino acids: CASRSRGRNTEAFF. CDR3 in DNA: TGCGCCAGCCGATCTAGGGGGCGGAACACTGAAGCTTTCTTT. This rearrangement joins TRBV10-2 to TRBJ1-1; 7 bases are shared with TRBD1. Per the germline V gene, CDR1 is WSHSY and CDR2 is SAAADI. The J segment lost 1 base and the V segment lost 8 bases, leaving 7 bases of the junction unmatched. There are 14 residues in the CDR3.